These T cell receptor beta chains were read from a single sample in a study of blood T cell repertoires in COVID-19. Profiled with immunoSEQ multiplex PCR; TCRdb holds only in-frame clones, not every one. This sample carries under 450,000 clones, around nine tenths of them seen once, and the ten largest clones take around 1.5%. The sequencing sample was made of peripheral blood. These receptors came from a woman between 35 and 50 years old with COVID-19, enrolled during active disease. CDR3s include the opening cysteine and the closing phenylalanine or tryptophan. Some rows have no size entry. The others give once, few or many, or a class for an expanded clone.

abundance: NA; v_gene: TRBV6-2/TRBV6-3; CDR3aa: CASSYKDRWSEQYF
abundance: NA; v_gene: TRBV9; CDR3aa: CASSVQGSPGELFF
abundance: NA; v_gene: TRBV19; CDR3aa: CASSIAPSGKDTQYF
abundance: NA; v_gene: TRBV24-1; CDR3aa: CATSDFRDRYKDEQFF
abundance: NA; v_gene: TRBV6-5; CDR3aa: CASIIRTGGLDGYTF
abundance: NA; v_gene: TRBV9; CDR3aa: CASSVQGTGGYTF
abundance: NA; v_gene: TRBV5-4; CDR3aa: CASSPTQGITNYGYTF
abundance: NA; v_gene: TRBV12-3/TRBV12-4; CDR3aa: CASTGHKNTEAFF
abundance: NA; v_gene: TRBV5-1; CDR3aa: CASSWRQQYF
abundance: NA; v_gene: TRBV5-4; CDR3aa: CASSFVQGAQDGYTF
abundance: NA; v_gene: TRBV6-5; CDR3aa: CASSYARMNTEAFF
abundance: NA; v_gene: TRBV6-1; CDR3aa: CASSELRSSLFF
abundance: NA; v_gene: TRBV7-2; CDR3aa: CASSLRTGVLNTEAFF
abundance: NA; v_gene: TRBV7-2; CDR3aa: CASSLDRGILFF
abundance: NA; v_gene: TRBV27; CDR3aa: CASSTLTGLGVGGYTF
abundance: NA; v_gene: TRBV18; CDR3aa: CASSPDREATEAFF
abundance: NA; v_gene: TRBV5-6; CDR3aa: CASRRTSYEQYF
abundance: NA; v_gene: TRBV7-2; CDR3aa: CASSRGQALYNEQFF
abundance: NA; v_gene: TRBV7-9; CDR3aa: CASRGTGTPSGANVLTF
abundance: NA; v_gene: TRBV27; CDR3aa: CASSRTGTGAYEQYF
abundance: NA; v_gene: TRBV6-6; CDR3aa: CASSYRPRQGPYGYTF
abundance: NA; v_gene: TRBV11-2; CDR3aa: CASERTLLGKNIQYF
abundance: NA; v_gene: TRBV4-3; CDR3aa: CASSHGTGYNEQFF
abundance: NA; v_gene: TRBV21-1; CDR3aa: CASSKAGRTEAFF
abundance: NA; v_gene: TRBV6-5; CDR3aa: CASSSRGQGATGELFF
abundance: NA; v_gene: TRBV7-6; CDR3aa: CASSLAIQGPGNTIYF
abundance: NA; v_gene: TRBV25-1; CDR3aa: CASSEFRAGAGNEQFF
abundance: NA; v_gene: TRBV11-2; CDR3aa: CASSLAPEGPLNEQFF
abundance: once; v_gene: TRBV6-6; CDR3aa: CASKRQGGTEAFF
abundance: NA; v_gene: TRBV15; CDR3aa: CATSPSWTVSNQPQHF
abundance: NA; v_gene: TRBV6-1; CDR3aa: CASSATGLSSYNEQFF
abundance: NA; v_gene: TRBV27; CDR3aa: CASSFTGTGTEAFF
abundance: NA; v_gene: TRBV5-1; CDR3aa: CASSATGSTGELFF
abundance: NA; v_gene: TRBV28; CDR3aa: CASSAGTGLFF
abundance: NA; v_gene: TRBV7-6; CDR3aa: CASSSGAGLSGANVLTF
abundance: NA; v_gene: TRBV6-2/TRBV6-3; CDR3aa: CASSPSLAGGSDTQYF
abundance: NA; v_gene: TRBV7-2; CDR3aa: CASSPPGLAYEQYF
abundance: NA; v_gene: TRBV7-2; CDR3aa: CASSQKGDTQYF
abundance: once; v_gene: TRBV6-2/TRBV6-3; CDR3aa: CASSWPTNEQYF
abundance: NA; v_gene: TRBV4-2; CDR3aa: CASSQDLVRVNEQYF
abundance: NA; v_gene: TRBV18; CDR3aa: CASSPRPGDDEQYF
abundance: NA; v_gene: TRBV9; CDR3aa: CASSPSPQENTEAFF
abundance: NA; v_gene: TRBV28; CDR3aa: CASNAGGGTGELFF
abundance: NA; v_gene: TRBV3-1/TRBV3-2; CDR3aa: CASSHRVLNTEAFF
abundance: NA; v_gene: TRBV29-1; CDR3aa: CSVVVPPYGYTF
abundance: NA; v_gene: TRBV29-1; CDR3aa: CSVGGTLSGYTF
abundance: NA; v_gene: TRBV27; CDR3aa: CASSPGLAGPNGEYF
abundance: once; v_gene: TRBV4-2; CDR3aa: CASSQDQMTGGRQPQHF
abundance: NA; v_gene: TRBV28; CDR3aa: CASSSTGHSSYEQYF
abundance: NA; v_gene: TRBV11-2; CDR3aa: CASSNTGVANYGYTF
abundance: NA; v_gene: TRBV28; CDR3aa: CASKDRASPNTEAFF
abundance: NA; v_gene: TRBV10-2; CDR3aa: CASSEAANTGELFF
abundance: NA; v_gene: TRBV19; CDR3aa: CASSAPGGGHPYEQYF
abundance: NA; v_gene: TRBV6-1; CDR3aa: CASSEGWGKANTGELFF
abundance: NA; v_gene: TRBV19; CDR3aa: CASSIYSSYEYPHF
abundance: NA; v_gene: TRBV5-1; CDR3aa: CASSPDFSLNTEAFF
abundance: NA; v_gene: TRBV7-9; CDR3aa: CASSFPVLGAIHNYNEQFF
abundance: NA; v_gene: TRBV5-1; CDR3aa: CASRGAGAPLEDIQYF
abundance: NA; v_gene: TRBV29-1; CDR3aa: CSAFGQGFGEQYF
abundance: NA; v_gene: TRBV30; CDR3aa: CAWSGEGQPIQPQHF